The next 21 T cell receptor beta chains were all read from a single sample in a study of siplizumab effects on memory and regulatory T cells (dated by TCRdb to the late 2010s). The library relied on the immunoSEQ multiplex PCR assay. Sourced from immuneACCESS, this table was stored by TCRdb with only in-frame sequences that have V and J called. A share of the clones is absent; for the studies checked, an unresolved V gene accounts for under half, and the remainder has no known explanation. This sample holds over 50,000 clones; 70% to 90% were observed only once. The top ten clones comprise about 3.8% of the sample. What was sequenced was memory CD4+ T cells sorted from blood. The sample's cell subset or site label, decoded: unstimulated CD4+ memory T cells. The origin of the receptors is a human donor in good health.

The chain recombines TRBV7-9 with TRBJ1-1; weak D call: TRBD1 (5 bases). Germline V gives CDR1 SEHNR, CDR2 FQNEAQ (reference sequence). Trimming took off 4 bases at V and 2 bases at J, with 8 bases between the two ends. CDR3 size: 13 residues. The DNA for the CDR3 is TGTGCCAGCAGCTCCCAGGGCAACACTGAAGCTTTCTTT. Its translation is CASSSQGNTEAFF.

This rearrangement joins TRBV6-5 to TRBJ1-2; unclear D gene. Germline values: CDR1 MNHEY, CDR2 SVGAGI. The CDR3 consists of 10 residues. The ends were cut back, 6 bases at V and 7 bases at J, with 6 bases in the middle. CDR3 DNA: TGTGCCAGCAGGGGCGGTGGCTACACCTTC. It yields the protein CASRGGGYTF.

The CDR3 coding sequence is TGTGCCAGCAGTGGGCAACGAAACGGGGAGCTGTTTTTT. Amino acids: CASSGQRNGELFF. V usage is TRBV6-1 and J usage is TRBJ2-2; D uncertain. Trimming removed 4 bases from V and 7 bases from J, with 10 bases in between. The CDR3 extends over 13 amino acids. Germline V lookup: CDR1 MNHNS, CDR2 SASEGT.

The rearrangement joins TRBV6-5 to TRBJ1-1; D uncertain. The ends were cut back, 4 bases at V and 5 bases at J, with 14 bases in the middle. There are 14 residues in the CDR3. Germline assignment: CDR1 MNHEY and CDR2 SVGAGI. The CDR3 loop reads CASSSFLLRTEAFF. CDR3 sequence (DNA): TGTGCCAGCAGTTCCTTCCTGCTTAGGACTGAAGCTTTCTTT.

This clone has just one count. The V gene is TRBV5-6, the J gene TRBJ2-5; 10 bases line up with TRBD2. Trimming at V came to 1 base and at J to 5 bases, leaving 14 bases not matched to a gene. The CDR3 has 18 residues. Germline V lookup: CDR1 SGHDT, CDR2 YYEEEE. For the CDR3, the DNA is TGTGCCAGCAGCTTGTTATCAAGCGGGAGGGCCGGGATGGAGACCCAGTACTTC. Residues: CASSLLSSGRAGMETQYF.

The J gene is TRBJ1-5, the V gene TRBV2, with D tentatively TRBD1 (5 bases). Germline V gene sequence: CDR1 SNHLY, CDR2 FYNNEI. V lost 8 bases to trimming and J lost 5 bases, with 19 bases between them. This CDR3 comprises 15 residues. CDR3: CASWDPAGGDQPQHF. The CDR3 nucleotides read TGTGCCAGCTGGGACCCAGCCGGCGGGGATCAGCCCCAGCATTTT.

The rearrangement links TRBV7-6 to TRBJ2-1, with D maybe TRBD2 (6 bases). This CDR3 is built from 16 residues. V lost 5 bases and J 5 bases, leaving 19 bases between the germline ends. CDR1 and CDR2 from the germline V gene are SGHVS and FNYEAQ. The CDR3 region has the DNA TGTGCCAGCAGCGCCCTGCCGGGAGTGCAAAACAATGAGCAGTTCTTC. This sequence encodes CASSALPGVQNNEQFF.

This sequence joins TRBV29-1 and TRBJ2-4; 10 bases align to TRBD2. J lost 1 base, V lost 6 bases, and 9 bases had no gene match. The CDR3 has 16 residues. Germline V gene lookup returns CDR1 SQVTM and CDR2 ANQGSEA. In DNA, the CDR3 is TGCAGCGTGGCTGGACTAGCGGAAATCGCCAAAAACATTCAGTACTTC. Amino acid sequence: CSVAGLAEIAKNIQYF.

This clone was detected a few times. This chain connects TRBV7-8 to TRBJ2-1; TRBD2 matches 8 bases. After removal of 5 bases from V and 7 bases from J, the junction contained 7 bases not matched to a gene. Germline loops: CDR1 SGHVS, CDR2 FQNEAQ. The CDR3 covers 14 residues. The CDR3 bases are TGTGCCAGCAGCCCCCGACTAGCGCTAAATGAGCAGTTCTTC. This translates into CASSPRLALNEQFF.

Sample share makes this clone medium-sized. J is TRBJ2-1 and V is TRBV9, with TRBD2 matching 8 bases. V dropped 0 bases and J dropped 7; count of bases not matched to a gene: 6. This CDR3 has 15 residues. The V gene's germline CDR1 is SGDLS and CDR2 YYNGEE. The CDR3 loop is CASSVDPGGPNEQFF. DNA for the CDR3: TGTGCCAGCAGCGTAGACCCGGGAGGGCCGAATGAGCAGTTCTTC.

The V call is TRBV6-5, the J call TRBJ2-7; D is possibly TRBD1 (6 bases). This CDR3 spans 11 amino acids. Germline CDR1 reads MNHEY; CDR2 reads SVGAGI. V was clipped by 5 bases and J by 7 bases, with 9 bases between them. In nucleotides, the CDR3 is TGTGCCAGCAGTACGAGGGGGGAGCAGTACTTC. This translates into CASSTRGEQYF.

This clone was counted once. The chain is built from TRBV10-1 and TRBJ2-2, with unresolved D. The CDR3 runs 15 residues. From germline, CDR1 is WNHNN and CDR2 SYGVQD (reference sequence). V lost 0 bases, J lost 0 bases, and 5 bases lay in between. The DNA of the CDR3 is TGCGCCAGCAGTGAGTCGACCGCGAACACCGGGGAGCTGTTTTTT. Encoded protein: CASSESTANTGELFF.

This rearrangement joins TRBV11-1 to TRBJ1-3; TRBD1 might be the D (6 bases). This CDR3 has 15 amino acids. V lost 3 bases and J 5 bases, leaving 14 bases between the germline ends. The germline V gene encodes CDR1 SGHAT and CDR2 FQDESV (reference sequence). The CDR3 DNA is TGTGCCAGCAGCTTCCAACAGGGCGAGCGAAACACCATATATTTT. It yields the protein CASSFQQGERNTIYF.

The gene calls are TRBV25-1 and TRBJ1-1, with D maybe TRBD1 (6 bases). The CDR3 contains 15 residues. Per germline, CDR1 MGHDK and CDR2 SYGVNS. Trimming shortened V by 1 base and J by 11 bases, and 20 bases separated the two germline ends. In DNA form, the CDR3 reads TGTGCCAGCAGTGAATGGAGTGGCGGGGGCTCAGGCGCTTTCTTT. Translation gives CASSEWSGGGSGAFF.

This clone was observed a single time. This chain uses TRBV11-2 with TRBJ2-7; 14 positions agree with TRBD2. This CDR3 is built from 15 residues. The V gene end was trimmed by 5 bases and the J gene end by 7 bases; junction bases not matched to a gene: 7. Germline CDR1 is SGHAT and CDR2 is FQNNGV. The CDR3 sequence: CASSPGTSGRREQYF. The CDR3 nucleotides are TGTGCCAGCAGCCCCGGGACTAGCGGGAGACGAGAGCAGTACTTC.

The chain is built from TRBV9 and TRBJ1-1, with D maybe TRBD1 (5 bases). The CDR3 runs 15 residues. V lost 3 bases to trimming and J lost 8 bases, with 20 bases between them. Looked up from germline, CDR1 is SGDLS and CDR2 is YYNGEE. The CDR3 protein is CASSGGDGLLGEAFF. The DNA for the CDR3 is TGTGCCAGCAGCGGAGGGGACGGTCTCTTAGGAGAAGCTTTCTTT.

V is TRBV4-1 and J is TRBJ2-1; TRBD2 matches 9 bases. This CDR3 spans 16 amino acids. Trimming at V came to 4 bases and at J to 8 bases, leaving 12 bases not matched to a gene. Germline CDR1 and CDR2: MGHRA and YSYEKL. The CDR3 spells CASSLRASGAMDEQFF. The CDR3 nucleotides read TGCGCCAGCAGCCTTAGAGCTAGCGGGGCTATGGATGAGCAGTTCTTC.

The CDR3 reads CASSYSANTEAFF. CDR3 coding DNA: TGTGCCAGCAGTTACTCCGCGAACACTGAAGCTTTCTTT. This chain connects TRBV6-5 to TRBJ1-1; D not resolved. CDR1 MNHEY and CDR2 SVGAGI come from the germline V gene. Trimming left V 0 bases short and J 1 base short, with 3 bases between. The CDR3 spans 13 residues.

This chain connects TRBV2 to TRBJ2-2; unclear D gene. Germline V lookup: CDR1 SNHLY, CDR2 FYNNEI. This CDR3 has 13 amino acids. The V gene lost 4 bases and the J gene lost 4 bases, with 7 bases spanning the gap. CDR3 sequence reads: CASSGQSTGELFF. The CDR3 DNA is TGTGCCAGCAGTGGGCAGAGCACCGGGGAGCTGTTTTTT. Together with reference TRBV2 and TRBJ2-2, the CDR3 gives the full variable domain: EPEVTQTPSHQVTQMGQEVILRCVPISNHLYFYWYRQILGQKVEFLVSFYNNEISEKSEIFDDQFSVERPDGSNFTLKIRSTKLEDSAMYFCASSGQSTGELFFGEGSRLTVL.

V usage is TRBV2 and J usage is TRBJ1-5, with 7 bases lining up with TRBD1. The V gene's germline CDR1 is SNHLY and CDR2 FYNNEI. The CDR3 is made up of 15 amino acids. The trim removed 6 bases at V and 4 bases at J, leaving 9 bases unmatched. In nucleotides, the CDR3 is TGTGCCAGCAGGGGAGGACAGGCCCCGAATCAGCCCCAGCATTTT. Translation: CASRGGQAPNQPQHF.

The chain uses TRBV29-1 and TRBJ2-7, with D possibly matching TRBD2 (6 bases). CDR1 SQVTM and CDR2 ANQGSEA come from the germline V gene. V lost 6 bases and J 1 base, leaving 13 bases between the germline ends. The CDR3 is made up of 13 amino acids. CDR3 sequence (DNA): TGCAGCGTCCTGACTAGGCCGTCCTACGAGCAGTACTTC. It codes for CSVLTRPSYEQYF.